This entry lists 17 T cell receptor beta chains sequenced from one sample in a study of T cell repertoires in cytomegalovirus infection (dated by TCRdb to the late 2010s). Sequencing was performed on an Illumina HiSeq 1500. TCRdb applied fastp at Q25 and MiXCR to the public reads, then kept only in-frame beta chains. For every CDR3 protein sequence, its rows merge into one entry that carries the most common genes and DNA. Present in this sample are about 310,000 distinct CDR3 sequences, 17% of which were seen just once. The top ten constitute approximately 12% of the sample. Sequencing was done on a sample of PBMCs. These receptors all come from a human donor in good health (CMV status not recorded). Some clones in this sample may be carry-over from other donors' samples.

The V gene is TRBV6-5, the J gene TRBJ2-7, with D unclear. The CDR3 has 14 residues. Germline V gives CDR1 MNHEY, CDR2 SVGAGI. Trimming removed 6 bases at V and 2 bases at J, with 14 bases between. CDR3 residues: CASSPTWTTYEQYF. The CDR3 DNA follows: TGTGCCAGCAGCCCCACGTGGACCACCTACGAGCAGTACTTC.

There are a few counts of this clonotype. This chain joins TRBV20-1 and TRBJ2-1, with D unresolved. V gave up 6 bases and J gave up 2 bases, with 8 bases separating them. This CDR3 has 12 residues. CDR1 and CDR2 (germline): DFQATT, SNEGSKA (reference sequence). The CDR3 coding sequence is TGCAGTGCCCTAGGTGCCTACAATGAGCAGTTCTTC. It translates to CSALGAYNEQFF.

Many counts were recorded for this clonotype. This chain connects TRBV7-2 to TRBJ2-5; D gene uncertain. From germline, CDR1 is SGHTA and CDR2 FQGNSA. The CDR3 is 14 residues long. Trimming shortened V by 0 bases and J by 2 bases, and 7 bases separated the two germline ends. The CDR3 spells CASSLAYGQETQYF. For the CDR3, the DNA is TGTGCCAGCAGCTTAGCGTACGGACAAGAGACCCAGTACTTC.

This clonotype was seen more than once but under ten times. V and J are TRBV29-1 and TRBJ2-3, with D perhaps given as TRBD1 or TRBD2 (5 bases each). V gave up 3 bases and J gave up 1 base, with 11 bases separating them. The germline CDR1 and CDR2 sequences are SQVTM and ANQGSEA. The CDR3 is made up of 14 amino acids. This CDR3 is CSVDGRGGTDTQYF. The CDR3 coding sequence is TGCAGCGTTGATGGCCGGGGCGGCACAGATACGCAGTATTTT.

This clonotype was seen a handful of times. The chain combines TRBV5-3 with TRBJ2-2; D remains unclear. TRBV5-3 is classed as an ORF, of uncertain function. Trimming left V 4 bases short and J 8 bases short, with 12 bases between. This CDR3 is built from 13 residues. CDR3 DNA: TGTGCCAGAAGCGGCAGGCCCGATGGGGAGCTGTTTTTT. Its protein is CARSGRPDGELFF.

This clonotype was seen many times. V and J are TRBV11-1 and TRBJ1-1, with D possibly TRBD1 on 6 matching bases. The V and J ends lost 6 bases and 6 bases respectively, with 20 bases between them. CDR1 SGHAT and CDR2 FQDESV come from the germline V gene (reference sequence). The CDR3 length is 15 residues. The CDR3 loop is CASSVSGGRIAEAFF. Written as DNA, the CDR3 is TGTGCCAGCAGTGTCAGCGGGGGGCGGATCGCTGAAGCTTTCTTT.

The sample holds many counts of this clonotype. The chain has TRBV7-2 and TRBJ2-3, with a tentative D call TRBD1 (6 bases). The CDR3 extends over 15 amino acids. V lost 1 base and J 6 bases, leaving 14 bases between the germline ends. Germline CDR1 SGHTA, CDR2 FQGNSA. CDR3 loop: CASSLDRAGRDTQYF. CDR3 bases: TGTGCCAGCAGCTTAGACAGGGCGGGTAGGGATACGCAGTATTTT.

On this clonotype itself: A clone one base away is much larger, so this may be a read error. The V and J genes are TRBV6-2 or TRBV6-3 and TRBJ1-5; D is perhaps TRBD1 (5 bases). V gave up 7 bases and J gave up 2 bases, with 9 bases separating them. Germline V gives CDR1 MNHEY, CDR2 SVGEGT. This CDR3 has 13 amino acids. CDR3 nucleotide sequence: TGTGCCAGCACTGAACAGGGCAATCAGCCCCAGCATTTT. This translates into CASTEQGNQPQHF.

The chain couples TRBV6-2 or TRBV6-3 to TRBJ1-1; 7 bases match TRBD1. The CDR3 contains 15 residues. Per the germline V gene, CDR1 is MNHEY and CDR2 is SVGEGT. V was clipped by 2 bases and J by 6 bases; unmatched bases: 9. The CDR3 loop reads CASSYPGTAVAEAFF. The CDR3 coding sequence is TGTGCCAGCAGTTACCCCGGGACAGCGGTCGCTGAAGCTTTCTTT.

The chain couples TRBV19 to TRBJ1-5; 7 positions match TRBD1. The CDR3 has 13 amino acids. Germline-derived CDR1 and CDR2 are LNHDA and SQIVND (reference sequence). Trimming took 6 bases from V and 4 from J; bases not matched to a gene: 3. CDR3: CASRTGPNQPQHF. The CDR3 nucleotides read TGTGCCAGTAGGACAGGGCCGAATCAGCCCCAGCATTTT.

The V gene is TRBV7-9, the J gene TRBJ2-5, with 13 bases identical to TRBD2. The V segment lost 5 bases and the J segment 5 bases; nucleotides outside the gene matches: 8. The CDR3 loop spans 16 amino acids. Germline V gives CDR1 SEHNR, CDR2 FQNEAQ (reference sequence). CDR3 sequence: CASSPGLAGDLETQYF. DNA of the CDR3: TGTGCCAGCAGCCCAGGACTAGCGGGGGATTTGGAGACCCAGTACTTC.

This clonotype showed up just a few times. The genes are TRBV19 and TRBJ1-1; D is unclear. The CDR3 contains 14 residues. Germline loops: CDR1 LNHDA, CDR2 SQIVND (reference sequence). The V end was cut by 3 bases, the J end by 1 base, with 9 bases between. Here the CDR3 DNA reads TGTGCCAGTAGTATCACCAGAGCGAACACTGAAGCTTTCTTT. Translation gives CASSITRANTEAFF.

This clonotype was seen ten or more times. V is TRBV28 and J is TRBJ2-1, with TRBD2 identical over 15 bases. This CDR3 has 15 amino acids. V trimming: 6 bases; J trimming: 8 bases; junction bases outside the gene matches: 5. Germline lookup yields CDR1 MDHEN and CDR2 SYDVKM. CDR3 sequence reads: CASRGTSGGRDEQFF. CDR3 in DNA: TGTGCCAGCAGGGGGACTAGCGGGGGGAGAGATGAGCAGTTCTTC.

The chain is built from TRBV20-1 and TRBJ2-3; possible D gene TRBD1, 6 bases. CDR3 length: 13 residues. With 3 bases removed from V and 7 bases from J, the gap between germline ends came to 14 bases. Germline CDR1 is DFQATT and CDR2 is SNEGSKA (reference sequence). As DNA, the CDR3 is TGCAGTGCTAGTTGGGCGGACAGCCATACGCAGTATTTT. Translation gives CSASWADSHTQYF.

This sequence joins TRBV6-6 and TRBJ1-5; possible D gene TRBD1, 6 bases. Per germline, CDR1 MNHNY and CDR2 SVGAGI (reference sequence). Between the trimmed V and J ends, which lost 6 bases and 0 bases, there was a span of 21 bases. The CDR3 totals 18 residues. The CDR3 DNA reads TGTGCCAGCAGCACCGGGCGGGGGCGCGGGGATAGCAATCAGCCCCAGCATTTT. This translates into CASSTGRGRGDSNQPQHF.

This clonotype occurred a few times. This chain links TRBV4-1 with TRBJ2-1; TRBD2 aligns across 16 bases. CDR3 length: 17 residues. V shed 3 bases, J shed 8 bases, and the junction held 7 bases outside the gene matches. Germline V CDR1 and CDR2: MGHRA, YSYEKL. CDR3 sequence reads: CASSHHGTSGGADEQFF. The CDR3 DNA reads as TGCGCCAGCAGCCACCATGGGACTAGCGGGGGGGCGGATGAGCAGTTCTTC.

The V call is TRBV19, the J call TRBJ1-5; D gene ambiguous. This CDR3 spans 15 amino acids. The germline V gene encodes CDR1 LNHDA and CDR2 SQIVND (reference sequence). Trimming pared 3 bases from V and 2 bases from J, leaving 11 bases between. The CDR3: CASSMLARGNQPQHF. DNA of the CDR3: TGTGCCAGTAGTATGTTGGCGAGGGGCAATCAGCCCCAGCATTTT.